This entry is about one T cell receptor beta chain. The germline gives CDR1 SGHTA, CDR2 FQGNSA. The CDR3 covers 15 residues. Trimming took off 8 bases at V and 4 bases at J, with 19 bases between the two ends. Sequenced by immunoSEQ multiplex PCR; TCRdb stores in-frame clones only, minus some. The sample holds about 230,000 clones, approximately 88% seen once. This entry is derived from a study of blood T cell repertoires in COVID-19. Turning to the study itself: PBMCs, B-cell-depleted T cells, or T cells were the source of the cDNA or gDNA that made up the material.

Specimen: peripheral blood. This TCR was recovered from a man in his forties or fifties with acute or convalescent COVID-19. V is TRBV7-2 and J is TRBJ2-3, with TRBD2 as a possible D gene (5 bases). CDR3 DNA: TGTGCCAGCCGACTGGGAACTAGTGGGCCAGATACGCAGTATTTT. Encoded protein: CASRLGTSGPDTQYF.